These 10 T cell receptor beta chains share one sample of origin, sequenced in a study of T cell clones after liver transplantation. Only in-frame clones appear in the TCRdb table, and some are missing; sequencing was by immunoSEQ multiplex PCR. There are 25,000 to 40,000 clones in the sample; around 94% occur only once, and roughly 25% lies in the top ten. The specimen comprised CD8+ T cells from blood, sampled 12 months after liver transplant. All receptors derive from a human patient who received a liver transplant. Some T cells may be supplied by the graft donor.

The J gene is TRBJ2-2, the V gene TRBV5-3, with 7 bases matching TRBD2. TRBV5-3 is known as an ORF, though its function is uncertain. There are 14 residues in the CDR3. J lost 7 bases, V lost 6 bases, and 9 bases had no gene match. The CDR3 DNA sequence: TGTGCCAGAATGTGGGAGGGCCGGAACGGGGAGCTGTTTTTT. Its protein is CARMWEGRNGELFF.

The chain employs TRBV7-8 and TRBJ1-2; D is possibly TRBD1 (5 bases). In germline, CDR1 is SGHVS, CDR2 FQNEAQ. The CDR3 length is 14 residues. Trimming removed 7 bases at V and 2 bases at J, with 14 bases between. The CDR3 bases are TGTGCCAGCAAAGGGGCCTCACCGAACTATGGCTACACCTTC. It yields the protein CASKGASPNYGYTF.

CDR3 residues: CASSYNGGSIDEQFF. In nucleotides, the CDR3 is TGTGCCAGCAGTTACAACGGCGGGAGTATCGATGAGCAGTTCTTC. The V call is TRBV6-5, the J call TRBJ2-1; TRBD2 matches at 7 bases. CDR3 length: 15 amino acids. The ends lost 2 bases at V and 8 bases at J; junction bases unmatched: 9. CDR1 and CDR2 (germline): MNHEY, SVGAGI.

The V gene is TRBV27, the J gene TRBJ1-5; 8 bases are a match to TRBD1. Per the germline V gene, CDR1 is MNHEY and CDR2 is SMNVEV (reference sequence). There are 14 residues in the CDR3. J was trimmed by 5 bases and V by 6 bases; bases with no gene match: 6. The DNA for the CDR3 is TGTGCCAGCAGACCGACAGGGGTCGATCAGCCCCAGCATTTT. Its translation is CASRPTGVDQPQHF.

This rearrangement joins TRBV27 to TRBJ1-5, with 9 bases identical to TRBD1. Losses at the gene ends were 6 bases for V and 6 bases for J; bases not matched to a gene: 9. The germline gives CDR1 MNHEY, CDR2 SMNVEV (reference sequence). The CDR3 is made up of 15 amino acids. CDR3 protein: CASSTGQGGGQPQHF. As DNA, the CDR3 is TGTGCCAGCAGCACGGGACAGGGCGGCGGTCAGCCCCAGCATTTT.

The chain uses TRBV5-4 and TRBJ2-7; D uncertain. CDR1 is SGHNT and CDR2 is YYREEE in the germline V gene (reference sequence). With 4 bases removed from V and 0 bases from J, the gap between germline ends came to 8 bases. The CDR3 runs to 13 residues. CDR3 residues: CASSTENSYEQYF. The DNA of the CDR3 is TGTGCCAGCAGCACAGAAAACTCCTACGAGCAGTACTTC.

The rearrangement uses TRBV7-8 and TRBJ2-7, with TRBD1 matching over 7 bases. Losses at the gene ends were 0 bases for V and 4 bases for J; bases not matched to a gene: 0. Looked up from germline, CDR1 is SGHVS and CDR2 is FQNEAQ. The CDR3 length is 13 residues. Here the CDR3 reads CASSLADRYEQYF. In DNA, the CDR3 is TGTGCCAGCAGCTTAGCGGACAGGTACGAGCAGTACTTC. The full variable domain, its missing parts supplied by reference TRBV7-8 and TRBJ2-7, is GAGVSQSPRYKVAKRGQDVALRCDPISGHVSLFWYQQALGQGPEFLTYFQNEAQLDKSGLPSDRFFAERPEGSVSTLKIQRTQQEDSAVYLCASSLADRYEQYFGPGTRLTVT.

The chain links TRBV4-1 to TRBJ2-2; D call uncertain. Germline V gene data show CDR1 as MGHRA and CDR2 as YSYEKL. Trimming removed 2 bases at V and 5 bases at J, with 6 bases between. The CDR3 totals 13 residues. The CDR3 protein is CASSQYRTGELFF. CDR3 coding DNA: TGCGCCAGCAGCCAATACAGAACCGGGGAGCTGTTTTTT.

This clone was counted once. V is TRBV10-3 and J is TRBJ2-7, with 7 bases matching TRBD1. The germline V gene encodes CDR1 ENHRY and CDR2 SYGVKD. The CDR3 contains 15 residues. V was clipped by 6 bases and J by 5 bases; unmatched bases: 13. The CDR3: CAISQDGTVHHEQYF. CDR3 DNA: TGTGCCATCAGCCAAGATGGGACAGTGCACCACGAGCAGTACTTC.

This chain connects TRBV28 to TRBJ2-5; 7 bases agree with TRBD2. CDR1 MDHEN and CDR2 SYDVKM come from the germline V gene. The CDR3 is 13 residues long. V trimming: 11 bases; J trimming: 2 bases; junction bases outside the gene matches: 8. The CDR3 here is CACWGGVQETQYF. CDR3 coding DNA: TGTGCCTGTTGGGGGGGTGTACAAGAGACCCAGTACTTC. Full variable domain (rest looked up from reference TRBV28 and TRBJ2-5): DVKVTQSSRYLVKRTGEKVFLECVQDMDHENMFWYRQDPGLGLRLIYFSYDVKMKEKGDIPEGYSVSREKKERFSLILESASTNQTSMYLCACWGGVQETQYFGPGTRLLVL.